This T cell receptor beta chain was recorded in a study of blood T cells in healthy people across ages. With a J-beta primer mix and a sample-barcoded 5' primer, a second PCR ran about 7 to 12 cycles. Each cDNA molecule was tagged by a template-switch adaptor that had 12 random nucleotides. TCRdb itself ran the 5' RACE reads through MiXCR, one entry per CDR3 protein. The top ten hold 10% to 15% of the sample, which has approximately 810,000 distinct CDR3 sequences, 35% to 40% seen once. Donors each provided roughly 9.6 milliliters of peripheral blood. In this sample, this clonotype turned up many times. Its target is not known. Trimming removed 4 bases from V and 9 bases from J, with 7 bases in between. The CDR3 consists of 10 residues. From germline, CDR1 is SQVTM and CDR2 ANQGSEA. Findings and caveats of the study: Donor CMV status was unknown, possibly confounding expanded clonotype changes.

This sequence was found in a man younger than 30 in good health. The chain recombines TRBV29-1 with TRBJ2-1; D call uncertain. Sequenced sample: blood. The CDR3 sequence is CSVVGSEQFF. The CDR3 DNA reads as TGCAGCGTTGTAGGTAGTGAGCAGTTCTTC.